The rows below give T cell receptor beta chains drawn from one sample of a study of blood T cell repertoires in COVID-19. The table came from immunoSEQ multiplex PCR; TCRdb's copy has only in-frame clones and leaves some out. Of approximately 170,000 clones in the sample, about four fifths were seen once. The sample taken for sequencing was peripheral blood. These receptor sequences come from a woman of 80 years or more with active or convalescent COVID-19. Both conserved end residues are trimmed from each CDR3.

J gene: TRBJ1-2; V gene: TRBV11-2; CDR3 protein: ASSLVGGHRY
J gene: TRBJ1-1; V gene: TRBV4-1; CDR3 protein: ASSQGMHQGNTEAF
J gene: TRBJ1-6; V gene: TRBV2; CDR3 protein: ASRSSGQPNSPLH
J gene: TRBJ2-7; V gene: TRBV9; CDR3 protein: ASSPFGQDPSYEQY
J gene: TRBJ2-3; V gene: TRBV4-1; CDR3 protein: ASSQDQLAADTQY
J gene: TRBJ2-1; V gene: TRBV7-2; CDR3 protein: ASSNPGLPNEQF
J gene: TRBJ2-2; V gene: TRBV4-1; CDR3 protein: ASKLSGGTDTGELF
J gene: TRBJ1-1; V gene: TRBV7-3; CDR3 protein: ASSRGAIARNTEAF
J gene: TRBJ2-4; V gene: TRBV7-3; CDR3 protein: ASSTGGPAGIQY
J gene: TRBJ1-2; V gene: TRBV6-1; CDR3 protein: ASSEGLGPNYGYT
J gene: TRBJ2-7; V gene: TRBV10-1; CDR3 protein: ASSESADGTGVDEQY